Only one count was recorded for the clone carrying this T cell receptor (beta chain). Other DNA sequences in the sample encode the same CDR3. This sample is part of a study of blood T cell repertoires in COVID-19. The overall study: Either two negative PCRs, clearance, or symptom resolution qualified Cohort 3 donors as recovered.

Per the original data handling: Reference gene primer amplification gave nucleated cell count estimates. Measured with immunoSEQ multiplex PCR; TCRdb has only the in-frame clones, and not every one. Clone size and the V and J calls come from that table; the DNA yielded D and trimming. This repertoire shows hundreds of thousands of clones, around 87% found once; its top ten account for about 2.1%. CDR1 and CDR2 from the germline V gene are DFQATT and SNEGSKA (reference sequence). The V segment lost 6 bases and the J segment 3 bases; nucleotides outside the gene matches: 2. This CDR3 is built from 11 residues.

Specimen: PBMCs or T cells enriched from blood (not recorded which). The chain employs TRBV20-1 and TRBJ2-7, with 7 nucleotides matching TRBD1. This receptor was taken from a man aged 40-50 years in a cohort exposed to, infected with or recovered from COVID-19 (not recorded which). The CDR3 loop reads CSARDSYEQYF. The CDR3 DNA sequence: TGCAGTGCCAGGGACAGCTACGAGCAGTACTTC.